Listed below are T cell receptor beta chains from one sample, sequenced in a study of glioma-infiltrating T cells. TCRdb re-analysed the multiplex PCR reads in MiXCR, keeping a single row per CDR3 protein. The sample holds around 130,000 distinct CDR3 sequences, about 25% seen once. Sequenced sample: glioma tissue, nonneoplastic brain tissue, or PBMCs (not recorded which). These receptors were obtained from a human donor with low-grade glioma or glioblastoma, undergoing nonglioma brain surgery, or in good health (not recorded which). Both conserved end residues are part of each CDR3. A D gene is named only where the DNA matches it firmly. The size of a clone is reported for some rows only, either as once, few or many, or as a class for expanded clones.

CDR3 protein	CDR3 DNA	J gene	clone size	D gene	V gene
CASSSTQGYGEQFF	TGTGCCAGCAGCTCGACTCAGGGTTATGGTGAGCAGTTCTTC	TRBJ2-1	.	.	TRBV7-8
CASSPRGVYNEQFF	TGTGCCAGCAGTCCACGGGGGGTCTACAATGAGCAGTTCTTC	TRBJ2-1	.	TRBD2	TRBV12-3/TRBV12-4
CSARDSATGNTIYF	TGCAGTGCTAGAGATTCGGCAACTGGAAACACCATATATTTT	TRBJ1-3	.	.	TRBV20-1
CSVTPPGQSGTDTQYF	TGCAGCGTCACCCCACCGGGGCAGTCCGGCACAGATACGCAGTATTTT	TRBJ2-3	.	.	TRBV29-1
CASRKGPDHTQYF	TGTGCCAGCAGGAAGGGACCCGACCATACGCAGTATTTT	TRBJ2-3	few	.	TRBV12-3/TRBV12-4
CASSGTGGYQETQYF	TGTGCCAGCAGTGGGACAGGGGGGTACCAAGAGACCCAGTACTTC	TRBJ2-5	.	TRBD1	TRBV3-1
CASSLTGKSGEQFF	TGCGCCAGCAGCTTGACTGGGAAGTCTGGTGAGCAGTTCTTC	TRBJ2-1	.	.	TRBV5-1
CASSSKREPGTQYF	TGTGCCAGCAGTTCTAAGCGGGAACCCGGGACCCAGTACTTC	TRBJ2-5	many	TRBD2	TRBV6-2/TRBV6-3
CASSNYATNEKLFF	TGTGCCAGTAGTAACTACGCAACTAATGAAAAACTGTTTTTT	TRBJ1-4	few	.	TRBV19
CDSVKSGNTIYF	TGTGACAGCGTCAAGAGTGGAAACACCATATATTTT	TRBJ1-3	.	.	TRBV14
CASSLGSGVDTQYF	TGTGCCAGCAGTTTAGGTAGCGGGGTTGATACGCAGTATTTT	TRBJ2-3	many	TRBD2	TRBV27
CASRDKGPFKAFF	TGTGCCAGCCGTGATAAGGGCCCCTTCAAAGCTTTCTTT	TRBJ1-1	.	.	TRBV19
CSAEGMGHGYTF	TGCAGCGCCGAAGGTATGGGGCATGGCTACACCTTC	TRBJ1-2	.	.	TRBV29-1
CASSLATWDRSRQPQHF	TGTGCCAGCAGCTTAGCGACTTGGGACAGGAGCAGGCAGCCCCAGCATTTT	TRBJ1-5	.	TRBD1	TRBV7-9
CSVDSGAVYTF	TGCAGCGTTGATTCTGGGGCCGTCTACACCTTC	TRBJ1-2	.	.	TRBV29-1
CATSDYSNQPQHF	TGTGCCACCAGTGATTATAGCAATCAGCCCCAGCATTTT	TRBJ1-5	.	.	TRBV24-1